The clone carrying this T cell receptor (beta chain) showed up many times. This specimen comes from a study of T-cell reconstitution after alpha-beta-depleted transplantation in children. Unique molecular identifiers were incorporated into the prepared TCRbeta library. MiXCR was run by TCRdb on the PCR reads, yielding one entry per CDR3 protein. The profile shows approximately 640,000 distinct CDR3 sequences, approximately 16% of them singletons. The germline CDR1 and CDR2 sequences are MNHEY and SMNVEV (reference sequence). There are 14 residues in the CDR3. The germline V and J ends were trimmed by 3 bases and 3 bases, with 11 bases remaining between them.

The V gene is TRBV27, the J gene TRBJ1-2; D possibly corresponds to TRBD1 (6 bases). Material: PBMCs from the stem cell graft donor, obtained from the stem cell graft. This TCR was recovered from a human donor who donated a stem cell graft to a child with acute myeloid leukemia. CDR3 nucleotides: TGTGCCAGCAGTTTGGGACGACAGGACTATGGCTACACCTTC. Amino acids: CASSLGRQDYGYTF.